This is a list of T cell receptor beta chains from one sample in a study of blood T cell repertoires in COVID-19. Method: immunoSEQ multiplex PCR; TCRdb's copy keeps in-frame clones and lacks some. In the table there are around 300,000 clones, approximately 90% of which are singletons. Sequencing was performed on peripheral blood. Receptor source: a woman in her twenties or thirties with COVID-19, enrolled during active disease. Both conserved end residues are part of each CDR3. Fields, in order: clone size, V gene, J gene, D gene, CDR3 protein, CDR3 DNA. A D gene is named only where the DNA matches it firmly. Not all rows give a size; the values are once, few, many and, for expanded clones, a class.

>-|TRBV6-1|TRBJ2-5|TRBD1
CASSARTGGARAETQYF
TGTGCCAGCAGTGCGAGGACAGGGGGCGCGAGGGCCGAGACCCAGTACTTC
>-|TRBV3-1/TRBV3-2|TRBJ2-7|-
CASSQNRVLTYEQYF
TGTGCCAGCAGCCAAAACAGGGTATTAACCTACGAGCAGTACTTC
>-|TRBV6-2/TRBV6-3|TRBJ2-1|TRBD2
CASSSRASGSHEQFF
TGTGCCAGCAGTTCCCGGGCTAGCGGGAGCCATGAGCAGTTCTTC
>once|TRBV7-2|TRBJ2-1|-
CASSLVTSTWEQFF
TGTGCCAGCAGCTTGGTGACATCGACCTGGGAGCAGTTCTTC
>-|TRBV7-6|TRBJ1-4|TRBD1
CASSLAGQGGEKLFF
TGTGCCAGCAGCTTAGCAGGACAGGGAGGTGAAAAACTGTTTTTT
>once|TRBV28|TRBJ1-5|TRBD1
CASSASRGDQPQHF
TGTGCCAGCAGTGCATCCAGGGGGGATCAGCCCCAGCATTTT
>-|TRBV3-1/TRBV3-2|TRBJ2-5|TRBD2
CASSSRLAGEWETQYF
TGTGCCAGCAGCTCTAGACTAGCGGGAGAATGGGAGACCCAGTACTTC
>-|TRBV27|TRBJ2-7|-
CASSHKGDSYEQYF
TGTGCCAGCAGTCACAAGGGGGATTCATACGAGCAGTACTTC
>-|TRBV11-2|TRBJ2-3|TRBD1
CASTPLGGLTDTQYF
TGTGCCAGCACCCCTCTAGGGGGCCTGACAGATACGCAGTATTTT
>-|TRBV10-3|TRBJ1-1|-
CAISESQGGQAFF
TGTGCCATCAGTGAGTCGCAGGGAGGGCAAGCTTTCTTT
>-|TRBV5-4|TRBJ2-3|TRBD1
CASSLGGTGTTDTQYF
TGTGCCAGCAGCTTGGGCGGGACAGGTACCACAGATACGCAGTATTTT
>-|TRBV11-2|TRBJ1-1|-
CASSFLDTPTIRRAFF
TGTGCCAGCAGCTTTTTAGACACCCCGACGATCCGGAGGGCTTTCTTT
>once|TRBV28|TRBJ1-2|-
CASSWGILDGYTF
TGTGCCAGCAGTTGGGGCATACTGGACGGCTACACCTTC
>once|TRBV19|TRBJ1-6|TRBD1
CASSIEGQAELNSPLHF
TGTGCCAGTAGTATAGAGGGACAGGCGGAACTAAATTCACCCCTCCACTTT
>-|TRBV6-5|TRBJ1-1|-
CASRNPSSVNTEAFF
TGTGCCAGCAGAAACCCCTCAAGCGTGAACACTGAAGCTTTCTTT
>-|TRBV30|TRBJ2-3|TRBD2
CAWSVGRASGRGYTDTQYF
TGTGCCTGGAGTGTAGGTAGGGCTAGCGGGAGGGGCTACACAGATACGCAGTATTTT
>-|TRBV28|TRBJ1-5|-
CASSLLGQPQHF
TGTGCCAGCAGTTTACTCGGTCAGCCCCAGCATTTT
>-|TRBV25-1|TRBJ2-3|TRBD2
CASTRGKAGAKDTQYF
TGTGCCAGCACCAGGGGAAAAGCGGGAGCTAAAGATACGCAGTATTTT
>-|TRBV7-2|TRBJ2-7|-
CASSSQAGMNEQYF
TGTGCCAGCAGCTCTCAGGCCGGCATGAACGAGCAGTACTTC
>once|TRBV5-4|TRBJ2-7|TRBD2
CASSRPSGGSSYEQYF
TGTGCCAGCAGCAGACCTAGCGGGGGCAGCTCCTACGAGCAGTACTTC
>-|TRBV4-1|TRBJ1-3|-
CASSAVQFAGNTIYF
TGCGCCAGCTCAGCCGTACAGTTCGCTGGAAACACCATATATTTT
>-|TRBV28|TRBJ2-7|TRBD2
CASSPGLASSYEQYF
TGTGCCAGCAGCCCGGGACTAGCGAGCTCCTACGAGCAGTACTTC
>-|TRBV7-6|TRBJ1-6|-
CASSLGAGAWSYNSPLHF
TGTGCCAGCAGCTTAGGAGCGGGGGCTTGGTCCTATAATTCACCCCTCCACTTT
>-|TRBV6-6|TRBJ2-7|TRBD2
CASAGGTYEQYF
TGTGCCAGCGCGGGGGGAACCTACGAGCAGTACTTC
>few|TRBV30|TRBJ1-2|-
CAWSDAVYYGYTF
TGTGCCTGGAGTGATGCGGTCTACTATGGCTACACCTTC
>-|TRBV28|TRBJ2-5|-
CAAGRQTQYF
TGTGCCGCCGGACGACAGACCCAGTACTTC
>-|TRBV19|TRBJ2-7|-
CASSQQVGSYEQYF
TGTGCCAGTAGTCAACAGGTTGGGTCCTACGAGCAGTACTTC
>-|TRBV9|TRBJ1-1|-
CASSARTGMNTEAFF
TGTGCCAGCAGCGCACGAACAGGGATGAACACTGAAGCTTTCTTT
>-|TRBV24-1|TRBJ2-2|TRBD1
CASGTGPTGELFF
TGTGCCTCCGGGACAGGGCCCACCGGGGAGCTGTTTTTT
>-|TRBV19|TRBJ1-1|TRBD1
CASSSTGTGIWWAFF
TGTGCCAGTAGTTCGACCGGGACAGGGATTTGGTGGGCTTTCTTT
>-|TRBV27|TRBJ1-2|-
CASSPTFGQLNYGYTF
TGTGCCAGCAGTCCTACTTTTGGACAGCTCAACTATGGCTACACCTTC
>-|TRBV12-5|TRBJ1-1|-
CASGQMNTEAFF
TGTGCTAGTGGACAAATGAACACTGAAGCTTTCTTT
>-|TRBV5-5|TRBJ1-5|-
CASSPSAQGQPQHF
TGTGCCAGCAGCCCATCAGCCCAGGGTCAGCCCCAGCATTTT
>-|TRBV19|TRBJ2-1|TRBD2
CASSLAGAQFF
TGTGCCAGTAGTCTGGCGGGAGCTCAGTTCTTC
>-|TRBV15|TRBJ2-3|-
CATSMGMSTDTQYF
TGTGCCACCAGCATGGGCATGAGCACAGATACGCAGTATTTT
>-|TRBV11-3|TRBJ2-2|TRBD2
CASSILAGANTGELFF
TGTGCCAGCAGCATTCTAGCGGGAGCGAACACCGGGGAGCTGTTTTTT
>-|TRBV6-1|TRBJ2-1|TRBD2
CASSEGLASNEQFF
TGTGCCAGCAGTGAGGGACTAGCGAGTAATGAGCAGTTCTTC